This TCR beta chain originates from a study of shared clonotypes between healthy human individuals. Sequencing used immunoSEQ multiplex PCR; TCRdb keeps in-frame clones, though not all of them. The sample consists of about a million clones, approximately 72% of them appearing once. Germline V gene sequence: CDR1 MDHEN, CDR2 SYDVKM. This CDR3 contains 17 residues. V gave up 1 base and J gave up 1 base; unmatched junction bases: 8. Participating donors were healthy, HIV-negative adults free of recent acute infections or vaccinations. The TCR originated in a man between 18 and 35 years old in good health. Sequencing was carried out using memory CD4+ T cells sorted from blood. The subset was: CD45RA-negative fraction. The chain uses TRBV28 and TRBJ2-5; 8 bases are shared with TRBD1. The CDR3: CASSLSRDRSFQETQYF. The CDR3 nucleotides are TGTGCCAGCAGTTTATCCCGGGACAGGAGTTTCCAAGAGACCCAGTACTTC.